This section outlines one TCR beta chain sequence together with its context. This CDR3 is 18 amino acids long. V shed 5 bases, J shed 4 bases, and the junction held 10 bases outside the gene matches. Germline CDR1 is SGHAT and CDR2 is FQDESV (reference sequence). Terminally differentiated effector memory CD45RA+ cells were excluded by CCR7 positive selection of CD45RO-negative cells. Data came from immunoSEQ multiplex PCR; TCRdb stores just in-frame clones and leaves some out. The sample contains roughly 2.1 million clones, approximately 94% of which appear only once. This specimen belongs to a study of shared clonotypes between healthy human individuals.

Input material: naive CD8+ T cells from PBMCs. The V call is TRBV11-1, the J call TRBJ2-3, with 15 bases that match TRBD2. The sequence was collected from a young man in good health. Some clones in this sample may be carry-over from other donors' samples. CDR3 in amino acids: CASSLEGLAGGPADTQYF. CDR3 DNA: TGTGCCAGCAGCCTAGAAGGACTAGCGGGAGGGCCTGCAGATACGCAGTATTTT.